This T cell receptor beta chain was captured by sequencing in a study of post-analysis software for immune sequencing data (dated by TCRdb to 2015 to 2017). With regard to the full study: Relapsing-remitting, secondary progressive and progressive-relapsing multiple sclerosis were recorded as disease courses, and subtype annotation was lacking for some patients. The patient repertoires were compared against 11 previously published healthy control repertoires obtained from donors aged 6 to 25 years. A subset of samples was prepared in parallel using single-end sample barcoding, then pooled and co-amplified after Illumina adapter ligation.

From its cysteine to its phenylalanine, the CDR3 spans 16 amino acids. Only the CDR3 region is kept as DNA, spanning 48 bases read in frame from base 1. CDR1 and CDR2 were assigned from the germline V gene as SGHRS and YFSETQ. V sheds 0 bases and J sheds 11 bases, leaving 23 bases between their ends. Preparation of the library involved PCR. This sample was sequenced with an Illumina HiSeq 2500. To reduce PCR and sequencing biases, unique molecular identifiers were built into the TCR beta cDNA libraries. Approximately 500,000 cDNA molecules were obtained per 1 to 10 million input T cells, so each molecule approximated one T cell. Patient libraries were prepared and sequenced with the same protocol used for the earlier healthy control dataset. Samples belonging to the same batch were prepared together, multiplexed and sequenced on a shared HiSeq lane. Per the source publication's procedure: Raw barcoded reads were processed with MIGEC, and single-read molecular identifier groups were discarded before consensus assembly and CDR3 extraction. VDJtools was used for post-analysis of the clonotype tables, and diversity was normalized by down-sampling every dataset to the size of the smallest sample. In repertoire overlap clustering, CDR3 amino acid sequences, but not nucleotide sequences, were matched to correct batch-related cross-sample contamination. TCRdb itself trimmed the public reads at Q25 with fastp, ran MiXCR and retained productive beta chains. A single entry per CDR3 protein holds the most common genes and DNA from its merged rows. The V and J calls were determined by TCRdb, not by the authors. The sample records about 200,000 distinct CDR3 sequences, around 29% of which are singletons. The top ten clones comprise nearly 3.5% of the sample.

To demonstrate the VDJtools post-analysis software, the study profiled TCR beta repertoires from the peripheral blood of 10 to 15 young patients with multiple sclerosis. Multiple sclerosis patients were children and adolescents aged about 6 to 17 years. As to this clonotype: The antigen it binds to is not known. Base-call qualities are not available, and no considerably larger clone is one nucleotide away.

What the research found in general, with its limitations: Direct clustering with F measure showed strong co-clustering of samples prepared in the same batch, prompting a batch-effect correction. The control group was slightly older than the multiple sclerosis patient group. Significantly higher frequencies in patients than in controls were found for roughly 5 TRBV segments, including TRBV5-6, TRBV5-1 and TRBV20-1. Multiple sclerosis patients had significantly lower normalized Chao1 diversity than controls, a result that suggests substantial peripheral T-cell clonal expansion.

Sequences were obtained from blood. The receptor was isolated from a girl aged 2-17 years with multiple sclerosis. Recombination linked TRBV5-1 to TRBJ2-5, and possibly TRBD1, on 6 matching bases. The CDR3 is CASSLVAGAISNEQYF. The DNA reads as follows: TGCGCCAGCAGCTTGGTGGCAGGGGCGATAAGCAATGAGCAGTACTTC.